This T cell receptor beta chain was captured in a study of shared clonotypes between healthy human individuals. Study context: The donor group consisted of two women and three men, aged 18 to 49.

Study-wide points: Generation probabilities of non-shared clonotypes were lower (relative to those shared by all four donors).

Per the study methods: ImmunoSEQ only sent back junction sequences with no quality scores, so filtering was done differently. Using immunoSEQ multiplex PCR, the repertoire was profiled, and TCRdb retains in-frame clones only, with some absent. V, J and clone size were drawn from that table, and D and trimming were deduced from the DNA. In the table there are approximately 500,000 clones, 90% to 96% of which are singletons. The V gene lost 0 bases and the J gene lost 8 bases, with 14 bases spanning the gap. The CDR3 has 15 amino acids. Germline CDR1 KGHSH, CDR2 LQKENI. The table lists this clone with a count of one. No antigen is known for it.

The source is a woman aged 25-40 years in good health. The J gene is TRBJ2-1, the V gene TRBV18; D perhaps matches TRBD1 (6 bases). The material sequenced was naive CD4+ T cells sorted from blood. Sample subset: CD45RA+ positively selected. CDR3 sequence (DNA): TGTGCCAGCTCACCACCGGGACACTCCCCGTATGAGCAGTTCTTC. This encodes CASSPPGHSPYEQFF.